The rows below give T cell receptor beta chains drawn from one sample of a study of cytomegalovirus exposure and HLA in healthy donors. Clones were read by immunoSEQ multiplex PCR, and TCRdb kept only the in-frame ones, dropping some. Of roughly 31,000 clones listed, less than 70% are singletons. Sequences were obtained from PBMCs. These receptors were collected from a male donor in good health and CMV-seropositive. The CDR3 runs from the conserved cysteine through the conserved F or W. The D gene is left open where the match is weak. Not every row has a clone size; where given, it reads once, few, many or a size class.

clone_size j_call d_call v_call cdr3_aa cdr3_nt
NA TRBJ2-7 TRBD2 TRBV7-9 CASSSSGGLSYEQYF TGTGCCAGCAGCAGTAGCGGGGGGTTATCCTACGAGCAGTACTTC
NA TRBJ2-3 TRBD1 TRBV6-6 CASRLTGTADTQYF TGTGCCAGCCGACTTACGGGGACAGCAGATACGCAGTATTTT
NA TRBJ2-1 TRBD2 TRBV25-1 CASSEPGGKDEQFF TGTGCCAGCAGTGAACCCGGGGGGAAGGATGAGCAGTTCTTC
NA TRBJ1-4 TRBD1 TRBV15 CATSRDRGQGNEKLFF TGTGCCACCAGCAGAGATCGGGGACAGGGGAATGAAAAACTGTTTTTT
few TRBJ2-1 TRBD2 TRBV9 CASSSTHGTSGAQQFF TGTGCCAGCAGCTCGACCCACGGGACTAGCGGGGCCCAGCAGTTCTTC
NA TRBJ2-5 NA TRBV7-6 CASSLEGYRYQETQYF TGTGCCAGCAGCTTAGAGGGCTACAGGTACCAAGAGACCCAGTACTTC
NA TRBJ1-4 NA TRBV15 CATRTVNEKLFF TGTGCCACAAGGACAGTTAATGAAAAACTGTTTTTT
NA TRBJ2-7 TRBD2 TRBV11-1 CASSPTSGSWYEQYF TGTGCCAGCAGCCCGACTAGCGGGAGTTGGTACGAGCAGTACTTC
few TRBJ1-5 NA TRBV18 CASSPDSGQGTQPQHF NA
NA TRBJ1-2 NA TRBV15 CATSTQQRGYTF TGTGCCACCAGCACACAACAGCGGGGCTACACCTTC
once TRBJ2-2 NA TRBV2 CASRFESSLAGELFF TGTGCCAGCAGGTTTGAGTCTTCACTTGCCGGGGAGCTGTTTTTT
NA TRBJ1-5 TRBD1 TRBV19 CATRDRGYSNQPQHF TGTGCCACTCGGGACAGAGGTTATAGCAATCAGCCCCAGCATTTT
few TRBJ2-3 TRBD1 TRBV2 CASILTGYTDTQYF TGTGCCAGCATCCTGACAGGGTACACAGATACGCAGTATTTT
NA TRBJ1-2 NA TRBV6-1 CASSEVFGGGTYGYTF TGTGCCAGCAGTGAAGTATTTGGGGGCGGAACCTATGGCTACACCTTC
few TRBJ2-6 NA TRBV28 CASGGWRSAGANVLTF TGTGCCAGCGGCGGATGGCGGTCTGCTGGGGCCAACGTCCTGACTTTC
NA TRBJ2-1 TRBD2 TRBV5-1 CASSAQLAGSPGDEQFF TGCGCCAGCAGCGCCCAACTAGCGGGATCCCCTGGCGATGAGCAGTTCTTC
NA TRBJ1-1 NA TRBV5-1 CASSVNVPSGEAFF TGCGCCAGCAGCGTGAATGTCCCCTCAGGGGAAGCTTTCTTT
NA TRBJ2-7 TRBD2 TRBV6-1 CASNLLAGAYEQYF TGTGCCAGCAATTTACTAGCGGGGGCCTACGAGCAGTACTTC
NA TRBJ1-3 NA TRBV5-1 CASSYRAGNTIYF TGCGCCAGCAGCTACAGGGCTGGAAACACCATATATTTT
few TRBJ1-4 TRBD1 TRBV7-9 CASSLDRGNEKLFF TGTGCCAGCAGCTTAGACAGGGGGAATGAAAAACTGTTTTTT
NA TRBJ1-5 NA TRBV10-2 CASSEWAINQPQHF TGCGCCAGCAGTGAGTGGGCAATAAATCAGCCCCAGCATTTT
NA TRBJ2-4 TRBD1 TRBV7-3 CASSTDRGHIQYF TGTGCCAGCTCCACCGATAGGGGGCACATTCAGTACTTC
NA TRBJ1-5 NA TRBV30 CAWNSGPNQPQHF TGTGCCTGGAACTCAGGGCCGAATCAGCCCCAGCATTTT
NA TRBJ2-2 TRBD1 TRBV5-4 CASSRQGNTGELFF TGTGCCAGCAGCCGACAGGGGAACACCGGGGAGCTGTTTTTT
NA TRBJ1-2 NA TRBV7-2 CASSPRTIIGNGYTF TGTGCCAGCAGCCCCCGGACGATTATCGGGAATGGCTACACCTTC
NA TRBJ1-1 NA TRBV30 CAWEMFTGNTEAFF TGTGCCTGGGAGATGTTCACAGGAAACACTGAAGCTTTCTTT
NA TRBJ1-1 NA TRBV18 CASSPRSGTAGAEAFF TGTGCCAGCTCACCAAGGTCAGGGACCGCAGGGGCTGAAGCTTTCTTT
few TRBJ2-2 NA TRBV5-1 CASSLGQTWGGELFF TGCGCCAGCAGCTTGGGACAGACTTGGGGCGGGGAGCTGTTTTTT
few TRBJ1-6 TRBD1 TRBV13 CASRHRGRAVSPLHF TGTGCCAGCAGACACAGGGGGCGCGCGGTATCACCCCTCCACTTT
NA TRBJ2-1 NA TRBV19 CASSITRGEANEQFF TGTGCCAGTAGTATAACCCGCGGGGAGGCCAATGAGCAGTTCTTC
few TRBJ2-1 NA TRBV5-1 CASSPDLFNEQFF TGCGCCAGCAGCCCGGACTTGTTTAATGAGCAGTTCTTC
NA TRBJ2-2 TRBD2 TRBV25-1 CASGRGSGRANHGELFF TGTGCCAGCGGGAGGGGCAGCGGGAGGGCCAATCACGGGGAGCTGTTTTTT
NA TRBJ1-2 NA TRBV6-1 CASSSRSQRYGYTF TGTGCCAGCAGTTCCCGGTCCCAGCGCTATGGCTACACCTTC
NA TRBJ1-2 TRBD1 TRBV19 CASFGTVSAGYGYTF TGTGCCAGTTTCGGGACAGTCTCTGCGGGCTATGGCTACACCTTC
few TRBJ2-1 TRBD2 TRBV7-6 CASSLDSGTSGIGEQFF TGTGCCAGCAGCTTAGACTCCGGGACTAGCGGGATAGGTGAGCAGTTCTTC
once TRBJ2-7 NA TRBV6-6 CATARASRFSYEQYF TGTGCCACCGCACGAGCTAGCCGATTCTCCTACGAGCAGTACTTC
NA TRBJ1-1 NA TRBV11-2 CASSLPVMNTEAFF TGTGCCAGCAGCTTGCCAGTCATGAACACTGAAGCTTTCTTT
NA TRBJ2-1 TRBD1 TRBV29-1 CSVTTGRSYNEQFF TGCAGCGTCACGACAGGGCGCTCCTACAATGAGCAGTTCTTC
NA TRBJ1-5 NA TRBV10-2 CASSGQINQPQHF TGCGCCAGCAGTGGTCAGATCAATCAGCCCCAGCATTTT
NA TRBJ1-2 NA TRBV5-1 CASSLGQGSSYGYTF TGCGCCAGCAGCTTAGGGCAGGGTTCCTCCTATGGCTACACCTTC
few TRBJ1-1 NA TRBV6-1 CASSEIRQSSRRAFF TGTGCCAGCAGTGAAATAAGGCAGTCATCACGGAGGGCTTTCTTT
NA TRBJ1-2 TRBD1 TRBV6-1 CASSPEGASGYGYTF TGTGCCAGCAGCCCCGAGGGGGCGTCAGGCTATGGCTACACCTTC
NA TRBJ1-4 TRBD1 TRBV6-5 CASSYGTATNEKLFF TGTGCCAGCAGCTACGGGACAGCAACTAATGAAAAACTGTTTTTT
NA TRBJ1-1 TRBD1 TRBV19 CATRDRGPTEAFF TGTGCCACCCGGGACAGGGGGCCGACTGAAGCTTTCTTT
NA TRBJ2-2 NA TRBV7-8 CASSARDTNTGELFF TGTGCCAGCAGCGCGCGAGACACAAACACCGGGGAGCTGTTTTTT